A selection of T cell receptor beta chains follows, all from one sample in a study of STAT5B mutations in CD4+ large granular lymphocyte leukemia. The repertoire was sequenced with immunoSEQ multiplex PCR; TCRdb's copy has only in-frame clones and lacks some. The repertoire holds 37,000 or so clones, with roughly 80% as singletons. Sequencing used CD4+ T cells from blood buffy coats. These receptors came from a human donor in good health. Both conserved end residues are part of each CDR3. Fields, in order: clone size, J gene, D gene, V gene, CDR3 protein, CDR3 DNA. The D gene is left open where the match is weak. The size entry is marked missing in some rows and otherwise reads once, few, many or a size class.

>-|TRBJ1-2|-|TRBV7-2
CASSPHSLYGYTF
TGTGCCAGCAGCCCACACAGCCTCTATGGCTACACCTTC
>-|TRBJ1-5|-|TRBV6-1
CASSEVLGGNQPQHF
TGTGCCAGCAGTGAAGTCCTCGGGGGCAATCAGCCCCAGCATTTT
>once|TRBJ2-3|-|TRBV6-1
CASSDGGSFSTDTQYF
TGTGCCAGCAGTGATGGGGGGTCCTTTAGCACAGATACGCAGTATTTT
>-|TRBJ1-5|-|TRBV19
CASSMGGGTFSNQPQHF
TGTGCCAGTAGTATGGGGGGGGGCACCTTTAGCAATCAGCCCCAGCATTTT
>-|TRBJ2-5|TRBD2|TRBV6-1
CASSAQRGGRETQYF
TGTGCCAGCAGTGCGCAGCGGGGGGGCCGAGAGACCCAGTACTTC
>-|TRBJ2-3|-|TRBV20-1
CSVGRADTQYF
TGCAGTGTGGGCCGCGCAGATACGCAGTATTTT
>-|TRBJ2-2|TRBD1|TRBV2
CASSADRASGELFF
TGTGCCAGCAGCGCGGACAGGGCATCTGGGGAGCTGTTTTTT
>-|TRBJ1-5|TRBD1|TRBV6-1
CASRPGQGPHQPQHF
TGTGCCAGCAGGCCGGGACAGGGTCCCCATCAGCCCCAGCATTTT
>-|TRBJ2-7|TRBD2|TRBV7-2
CASSESSGPTYEQYF
TGTGCCAGCAGCGAGTCTAGCGGTCCAACCTACGAGCAGTACTTC
>-|TRBJ2-3|TRBD2|TRBV11-3
CASSRTSGTHTDTQYF
TGTGCCAGCAGCAGGACTAGCGGGACCCACACAGATACGCAGTATTTT
>-|TRBJ2-7|-|TRBV4-3
CASSLRTGSYEQYF
TGCGCCAGCAGCTTACGGACGGGATCCTACGAGCAGTACTTC
>medium-sized|TRBJ1-5|-|TRBV4-3
CASSQDIGDNQPQHF
TGCGCCAGCAGCCAAGATATCGGGGATAATCAGCCCCAGCATTTT
>-|TRBJ2-6|-|TRBV11-2
CASSSPPGANVLTF
TGTGCCAGCAGCTCACCCCCTGGGGCCAACGTCCTGACTTTC
>once|TRBJ1-6|TRBD1|TRBV6-5
CASCRGQPNSPLHF
TGTGCCAGCTGTAGGGGGCAGCCTAATTCACCCCTCCACTTT
>few|TRBJ1-1|-|TRBV11-3
CASSLDRGNTEAFF
TGTGCCAGCAGCTTAGATCGGGGAAACACTGAAGCTTTCTTT
>once|TRBJ1-2|-|TRBV6-1
CASSEVINYGYTF
TGTGCCAGCAGTGAAGTAATAAACTATGGCTACACCTTC
>-|TRBJ2-7|-|TRBV6-6
CATATGIKQYF
TGTGCCACCGCTACAGGTATCAAGCAGTACTTC
>-|TRBJ1-4|-|TRBV6-1
CASSEKGIRGNEKLFF
TGTGCCAGCAGTGAAAAGGGCATAAGGGGGAATGAAAAACTGTTTTTT
>-|TRBJ1-1|-|TRBV11-3
CASSPSPNTEAFF
TGTGCCAGCAGCCCCAGCCCGAACACTGAAGCTTTCTTT
>few|TRBJ2-7|-|TRBV5-1
CASSPGTERYEQYF
TGCGCCAGCAGCCCGGGGACGGAAAGGTACGAGCAGTACTTC
>once|TRBJ1-3|TRBD1|TRBV27
CASSSRTGRGNTIYF
TGTGCCAGCAGTTCCCGGACAGGGCGAGGAAACACCATATATTTT
>once|TRBJ2-1|-|TRBV9
CASSPWTQYNEQFF
TGTGCCAGCAGCCCCTGGACCCAATACAATGAGCAGTTCTTC
>-|TRBJ2-6|-|TRBV5-1
CASSQGRVLHSGANVLTF
TGCGCCAGCAGCCAAGGACGGGTACTCCACTCTGGGGCCAACGTCCTGACTTTC
>-|TRBJ1-2|TRBD1|TRBV19
CASRRQTGNYGYTF
TGTGCCAGTAGGCGACAGACAGGGAACTATGGCTACACCTTC
>-|TRBJ2-3|-|TRBV5-6
CASSLSTDTQYF
TGTGCCAGCAGCCTGAGCACAGATACGCAGTATTTT
>-|TRBJ2-2|TRBD2|TRBV7-3
CASSPLGGGNTGELFF
TGTGCCAGCAGCCCTTTGGGCGGGGGAAACACCGGGGAGCTGTTTTTT
>-|TRBJ1-5|-|TRBV5-6
CASSRGLLSNQPQHF
TGTGCCAGCAGCCGGGGACTTCTAAGCAATCAGCCCCAGCATTTT
>-|TRBJ2-2|TRBD1|TRBV30
CAWSVLLVPGGPGELFF
TGTGCCTGGAGTGTACTGTTAGTGCCAGGGGGCCCCGGGGAGCTGTTTTTT
>-|TRBJ2-5|-|TRBV25-1
CASSEGKGDLQETQYF
TGTGCCAGCAGTGAAGGGAAGGGGGACCTACAAGAGACCCAGTACTTC
>-|TRBJ1-5|-|TRBV6-5
CASRPGQTNQPQHF
TGTGCCAGCAGGCCCGGACAAACCAATCAGCCCCAGCATTTT
>-|TRBJ1-5|-|TRBV6-6
CASSYSWEGNQPQHF
TGTGCCAGCAGTTACTCTTGGGAGGGCAATCAGCCCCAGCATTTT
>-|TRBJ2-3|-|TRBV27
CASRGPGLSTDTQYF
TGTGCCAGCAGAGGGCCGGGACTTTCCACAGATACGCAGTATTTT
>once|TRBJ1-1|TRBD1|TRBV6-6
CASSYGTGGDTEAFF
TGTGCCAGCAGTTACGGGACAGGGGGTGACACTGAAGCTTTCTTT
>-|TRBJ2-1|TRBD1|TRBV19
CAVRDRGYNEQFF
TGTGCCGTTAGGGACAGGGGGTACAATGAGCAGTTCTTC
>-|TRBJ2-7|TRBD1|TRBV5-5
CASSIRQGAYEQYF
TGTGCCAGCAGCATTAGACAGGGGGCGTACGAGCAGTACTTC
>-|TRBJ1-3|TRBD1|TRBV4-1
CASSQGQLSGNTIYF
TGCGCCAGCAGCCAGGGACAGCTCTCTGGAAACACCATATATTTT
>-|TRBJ2-1|-|TRBV7-2
CASSLDNEQFF
TGTGCCAGCAGCTTAGACAATGAGCAGTTCTTC
>-|TRBJ2-3|-|TRBV11-2
CASSLDSGARGADTQYF
TGTGCCAGCAGCTTAGATTCCGGGGCACGAGGGGCAGATACGCAGTATTTT
>-|TRBJ2-7|TRBD1|TRBV6-5
CASRPDRAREQYF
TGTGCCAGCAGGCCGGACAGGGCGAGGGAGCAGTACTTC